The 25 T cell receptor beta chains presented below share a single source sample, sequenced in a study of PD-1 blockade in classical Hodgkin lymphoma. Assay used: immunoSEQ multiplex PCR; TCRdb lists only in-frame clones, some missing. Of tens of thousands of clones in the sample, 75% to 90% were seen once. Exposure to brentuximab vedotin varied, and each patient had relapsed following autologous stem cell transplantation. The sequenced sample was peripheral blood mononuclear cells (PBMCs), obtained at baseline. The receptors come from a human donor with classical Hodgkin lymphoma.

This clone was recorded a few times. The rearrangement joins TRBV19 to TRBJ2-1; D might be TRBD1 or TRBD2, each matching 5 bases. The germline CDR1 and CDR2 sequences are LNHDA and SQIVND (reference sequence). The CDR3 is made up of 14 amino acids. Trimming cost V 7 bases and J 2 bases, with 12 bases left between them. Here the CDR3 reads CASKGRSTYNEQFF. In DNA, the CDR3 is TGTGCCAGTAAGGGACGCTCGACCTACAATGAGCAGTTCTTC.

V gene TRBV25-1 combines with J gene TRBJ2-7; D is undetermined. V was shortened by 5 bases and J by 2 bases, with 10 bases between the two germline ends. Germline CDR1 is MGHDK and CDR2 is SYGVNS. This CDR3 region has 13 residues. CDR3 residues: CASSKTNTYEQYF. The CDR3 nucleotides read TGTGCCAGCAGTAAAACCAACACCTACGAGCAGTACTTC.

The J gene is TRBJ2-7, the V gene TRBV15; tentatively, D is TRBD2 (5 bases). V was cut by 5 bases and J by 2 bases, with 10 bases left in between. Germline V lookup: CDR1 LNHNV, CDR2 YYDKDF (reference sequence). The length of the CDR3 is 13 residues. The DNA of the CDR3 is TGTGCCACCAGCGCCGGAGGAACCTACGAGCAGTACTTC. This sequence encodes CATSAGGTYEQYF.

This clone was counted a few times. V and J are TRBV5-1 and TRBJ2-3; D unclear. Germline CDR1 is SGHRS and CDR2 is YFSETQ. The CDR3 sequence is 15 residues long. Trimming took off 4 bases at V and 4 bases at J, with 16 bases between the two ends. The CDR3 protein is CASSPFLADPDTQYF. The CDR3 region has the DNA TGCGCCAGCAGCCCCTTCTTGGCGGACCCAGATACGCAGTATTTT.

The rearrangement uses TRBV11-2 and TRBJ2-7; 9 bases align to TRBD1. CDR1 is SGHAT and CDR2 is FQNNGV in the germline V gene. This CDR3 has 17 amino acids. V was clipped by 3 bases and J by 3 bases; unmatched bases: 12. The CDR3 here is CASSFQPSTGQGYEQYF. As DNA, the CDR3 is TGTGCCAGCAGCTTCCAACCTTCAACGGGACAGGGCTACGAGCAGTACTTC.

The V gene is TRBV18, the J gene TRBJ1-4, with D uncertain. Germline values: CDR1 KGHSH, CDR2 LQKENI. The CDR3 consists of 14 residues. Trimming took 3 bases from V and 8 from J, leaving 13 bases between them. CDR3: CASSPEIQREKLFF. The CDR3 nucleotides read TGTGCCAGCTCACCTGAGATCCAGAGAGAAAAACTGTTTTTT.

CDR3 in amino acids: CAWGQGAFSGNTIYF. CDR3 in DNA: TGTGCCTGGGGACAGGGGGCCTTCTCTGGAAACACCATATATTTT. V usage is TRBV30 and J usage is TRBJ1-3; 11 positions match TRBD1. The CDR3 loop spans 15 amino acids. From germline, CDR1 is GTSNPN and CDR2 SVGIG (reference sequence). J gave up 0 bases and V 5 bases, and 3 bases lay outside the gene matches.

The chain uses TRBV5-4 and TRBJ2-7; 8 bases are shared with TRBD1. Germline V gene sequence: CDR1 SGHNT, CDR2 YYREEE (reference sequence). CDR3 length equals 14 residues. Trimming took 4 bases from V and 2 from J; bases not matched to a gene: 5. CDR3 DNA: TGTGCCAGCAGCGATCCGGGACAGGCCTACGAGCAGTACTTC. It codes for CASSDPGQAYEQYF.

In this sample, this clone turned up once. This chain links TRBV13 with TRBJ1-1; no definite D call. CDR3 length equals 12 residues. Germline V gene data show CDR1 as PRHDT and CDR2 as FYEKMQ (reference sequence). The germline V and J ends were trimmed by 5 bases and 6 bases, with 10 bases remaining between them. Here the CDR3 reads CASSLPGAEAFF. The CDR3 region has the DNA TGTGCCAGCAGCCTCCCGGGAGCTGAAGCTTTCTTT.

The chain combines TRBV6-5 with TRBJ1-3; possibly TRBD1 for D (6 bases). Germline V CDR1 and CDR2: MNHEY, SVGAGI. V lost 5 bases, J lost 0 bases, and 8 bases lay in between. The CDR3 consists of 14 residues. CDR3 coding DNA: TGTGCCAGCAGTGGGGGCACCTCTGGAAACACCATATATTTT. Protein: CASSGGTSGNTIYF.

The V gene is TRBV7-2, the J gene TRBJ1-2, with 7 nucleotides matching TRBD1. CDR3 length: 15 amino acids. J gave up 5 bases and V 5 bases, and 11 bases lay outside the gene matches. Germline CDR1 reads SGHTA; CDR2 reads FQGNSA. CDR3 DNA: TGTGCCAGCAGCGAGAGACAGGGACTTTTTTATGGCTACACCTTC. Its protein is CASSERQGLFYGYTF.

This sequence joins TRBV2 and TRBJ2-1; 7 bases line up with TRBD1. The CDR3 loop spans 12 amino acids. Germline V gene lookup returns CDR1 SNHLY and CDR2 FYNNEI. V lost 6 bases, J lost 8 bases, and 4 bases stayed unmatched. The DNA for the CDR3 is TGTGCCAGCAGCGTCACAGGGGATGAGCAGTTCTTC. Translation gives CASSVTGDEQFF.

The CDR3 loop reads CASGGVGTDTQYF. The CDR3 nucleotides are TGTGCCAGCGGCGGAGTGGGTACAGATACGCAGTATTTT. J is TRBJ2-3 and V is TRBV2; D is unclear. Trimming cost V 8 bases and J 3 bases, with 12 bases left between them. This CDR3 spans 13 amino acids. Germline assignment: CDR1 SNHLY and CDR2 FYNNEI. The variable domain in full, completed from reference TRBV2 and TRBJ2-3, reads EPEVTQTPSHQVTQMGQEVILRCVPISNHLYFYWYRQILGQKVEFLVSFYNNEISEKSEIFDDQFSVERPDGSNFTLKIRSTKLEDSAMYFCASGGVGTDTQYFGPGTRLTVL.

The genes are TRBV19 and TRBJ2-1; TRBD2 agrees at 10 bases. The V segment lost 5 bases and the J segment 7 bases; nucleotides outside the gene matches: 11. CDR3 size: 16 residues. The germline V gene encodes CDR1 LNHDA and CDR2 SQIVND (reference sequence). The DNA for the CDR3 is TGTGCCAGTAGTCTCGATACTAGCGGGACCTCTAATGAGCAGTTCTTC. Its translation is CASSLDTSGTSNEQFF.

The CDR3 DNA reads as TGTGCCAGCAGCCTCCCGGGACATCTTAATGAAAAACTGTTTTTT. As protein: CASSLPGHLNEKLFF. V is TRBV7-9 and J is TRBJ1-4, with a weak D call TRBD1 (6 bases). CDR3 length: 15 amino acids. Germline V gene lookup returns CDR1 SEHNR and CDR2 FQNEAQ (reference sequence). V lost 5 bases and J lost 4, with 14 bases in between.

The rearrangement uses TRBV11-2 and TRBJ2-2; 7 bases match TRBD1. J lost 5 bases, V lost 5 bases, and 8 bases had no gene match. Germline V gene lookup returns CDR1 SGHAT and CDR2 FQNNGV. The CDR3 covers 15 residues. CDR3 DNA sequence: TGTGCCAGCAGCCCACGACAGGGCTTGACCGGGGAGCTGTTTTTT. Translated: CASSPRQGLTGELFF. Drawing the rest from reference TRBV11-2 and TRBJ2-2, the complete variable domain is EAGVAQSPRYKIIEKRQSVAFWCNPISGHATLYWYQQILGQGPKLLIQFQNNGVVDDSQLPKDRFSAERLKGVDSTLKIQPAKLEDSAVYLCASSPRQGLTGELFFGEGSRLTVL.

The chain joins TRBV10-2 to TRBJ1-2, with D maybe TRBD1 (6 bases). V was shortened by 5 bases and J by 1 base, with 17 bases between the two germline ends. Germline loops: CDR1 WSHSY, CDR2 SAAADI. The CDR3 sequence is 16 residues long. CDR3 amino acids: CASSPNPNRVNYGYTF. The CDR3 DNA reads as TGCGCCAGCAGTCCCAATCCCAACAGGGTTAACTATGGCTACACCTTC.

The chain combines TRBV29-1 with TRBJ2-3; D unresolved. V gave up 5 bases and J gave up 1 base, with 13 bases separating them. The CDR3 totals 14 residues. The germline V gene has CDR1 SQVTM and CDR2 ANQGSEA. DNA of the CDR3: TGCAGCGTTAAAAAAGTCACAGGCACAGATACGCAGTATTTT. Encoded protein: CSVKKVTGTDTQYF.

This clone has only one observation. V is TRBV27 and J is TRBJ1-2, with 9 bases identical to TRBD1. The V segment lost 6 bases and the J segment 4 bases; nucleotides outside the gene matches: 6. This CDR3 contains 14 residues. Germline V lookup: CDR1 MNHEY, CDR2 SMNVEV (reference sequence). The CDR3 loop reads CASSNRGRGYGYTF. The CDR3, as DNA: TGTGCCAGCAGCAACAGGGGGCGCGGCTATGGCTACACCTTC.

V is TRBV19 and J is TRBJ1-1; 7 bases agree with TRBD1. V lost 6 bases, J lost 0 bases, and 10 bases stayed unmatched. This CDR3 is built from 16 residues. Germline CDR1 and CDR2: LNHDA and SQIVND (reference sequence). CDR3 nucleotides: TGTGCCAGTAGCCAGAACAGGGGCGCTATGAACACTGAAGCTTTCTTT. Its translation is CASSQNRGAMNTEAFF.

As to this clone: Its ends do not fully match the called genes, so a read error is possible. The V call is TRBV19, the J call TRBJ1-1; tentative D call: TRBD1 (6 bases). CDR1 and CDR2 (germline): LNHDA, SQIVND (reference sequence). This CDR3 spans 12 amino acids. CDR3 sequence reads: CASRNRDTEAFF. Written as DNA, the CDR3 is TGTGCCAGTAGGAACCGGGACACCGAAGCTTTCTTT.

The chain has TRBV15 and TRBJ2-1; 8 bases agree with TRBD2. J gave up 1 base and V 0 bases, and 5 bases lay outside the gene matches. CDR1 is LNHNV and CDR2 is YYDKDF in the germline V gene (reference sequence). CDR3 length: 17 residues. The CDR3 DNA reads as TGTGCCACCAGCAGAGAACTAACTAGCGGATCCTACAATGAGCAGTTCTTC. It yields the protein CATSRELTSGSYNEQFF.

The chain uses TRBV28 and TRBJ2-5, with TRBD1 matching 7 bases. Germline CDR1 and CDR2: MDHEN and SYDVKM. The CDR3 consists of 18 residues. Germline trimming cut 2 bases from V and 4 bases from J; bases unmatched to any gene: 16. Here the CDR3 reads CASSLTLLRGQTRETQYF. The DNA of the CDR3 is TGTGCCAGCAGTTTAACACTCTTGAGGGGACAGACACGAGAGACCCAGTACTTC.

The V and J genes are TRBV6-1 and TRBJ2-1; 14 positions match TRBD2. This CDR3 has 15 residues. Unmatched junction bases numbered 3, after V lost 6 bases and J lost 5 bases. Germline CDR1 and CDR2: MNHNS and SASEGT. The CDR3: CASSTTSGRDNEQFF. The CDR3 coding sequence is TGTGCCAGCAGCACGACTAGCGGGAGGGACAATGAGCAGTTCTTC.

The chain carries TRBV6-5 and TRBJ2-1; TRBD2 is a possible D gene (5 bases). CDR1 MNHEY and CDR2 SVGAGI come from the germline V gene. CDR3 size: 15 residues. V was clipped by 6 bases and J by 0 bases, with 12 bases between them. CDR3 DNA sequence: TGTGCCAGCAGGATTGACTATAGCTCCTACAATGAGCAGTTCTTC. Translating gives CASRIDYSSYNEQFF.